This T cell receptor (beta chain) is from a study of control samples from healthy donors and cancer patients (TCRdb year 2020). Libraries were constructed by the immunoSEQ multiplex PCR assay. The clones in this table, taken by TCRdb from immuneACCESS, are in-frame only. Not every clone is retained; where verified, under half of the shortfall comes from an unresolved V gene, and the cause of the rest is unknown. The sample table contains some 82,000 clones; only one count was recorded for around 83% of them. Of the sample, around 10% is held by the ten largest clones. V has 6 bases trimmed and J has 5 bases trimmed; junction bases matching no gene number 1. CDR1 ENHRY and CDR2 SYGVKD were looked up in the germline V gene. Its CDR3 holds 15 amino acids, cysteine through phenylalanine. The DNA shown is the 45-base CDR3, in frame from base 1. With regard to this clone: The specificity of this receptor is unknown. Per-nucleotide qualities are absent, and no much larger clonotype sits a single base away.

Sequencing used PBMCs. The sequence is built from TRBV10-3 and TRBJ2-2, with 15 central nucleotides matching TRBD2. The sequence came from a man in his fifties or sixties with head and neck cancer. Read as DNA, the sequence is TGTGCCATCAGCGGGACTAGCGGGAGGACCGGGGAGCTGTTTTTT. It encodes CAISGTSGRTGELFF.